These T cell receptor beta chains were read from a single sample in a study of post-analysis software for immune sequencing data. TCRdb itself ran the PCR reads through MiXCR, one entry per CDR3 protein. Counted here are approximately 630,000 distinct CDR3 sequences, more than 50% occurring once; the ten biggest clones make up over 9%. Sequencing was done on a sample of blood. Receptors were obtained from a girl aged 2-10 years with multiple sclerosis. Each CDR3 is given with its conserved first and last residue. D genes are given only for firm matches. Part of the rows lack a size; the others show once, few, many or a class for expanded clones.

V gene: TRBV5-1; clone size: -; J gene: TRBJ1-2; D gene: -; CDR3 protein: CASSPDGGDGYTF; CDR3 DNA: TGCGCCAGCAGCCCCGACGGGGGAGACGGCTACACCTTC
V gene: TRBV14; clone size: -; J gene: TRBJ2-3; D gene: -; CDR3 protein: CASSQQGLGGLNTDTQYF; CDR3 DNA: TGTGCCAGCAGCCAGCAGGGGCTCGGAGGCTTAAACACAGATACGCAGTATTTT
V gene: TRBV7-9; clone size: few; J gene: TRBJ2-4; D gene: TRBD2; CDR3 protein: CASSLREAQGLYF; CDR3 DNA: TGTGCCAGCAGCTTACGGGAGGCTCAAGGCTTGTACTTC
V gene: TRBV4-1; clone size: -; J gene: TRBJ2-5; D gene: TRBD2; CDR3 protein: CASSQEGLAGALAQETQYF; CDR3 DNA: TGCGCCAGCAGCCAAGAAGGACTAGCGGGGGCCCTCGCACAAGAGACCCAGTACTTC
V gene: TRBV20-1; clone size: few; J gene: TRBJ2-7; D gene: -; CDR3 protein: CSAEPPGAFSYEQYF; CDR3 DNA: TGCAGTGCCGAACCTCCAGGGGCTTTCTCCTACGAGCAGTACTTC
V gene: TRBV20-1; clone size: few; J gene: TRBJ2-1; D gene: -; CDR3 protein: CSATRSSSYNEQFF; CDR3 DNA: TGCAGTGCTACCCGATCGAGCTCCTACAATGAGCAGTTCTTC
V gene: TRBV21-1; clone size: -; J gene: TRBJ1-2; D gene: -; CDR3 protein: CASSKEAPRTGSFYGYTF; CDR3 DNA: TGTGCCAGCAGCAAAGAAGCTCCAAGGACAGGGAGTTTCTATGGCTACACCTTC
V gene: TRBV5-5; clone size: -; J gene: TRBJ2-1; D gene: -; CDR3 protein: CASSLAGAIYNEQFF; CDR3 DNA: TGTGCCAGCAGCTTAGCAGGGGCGATCTACAATGAGCAGTTCTTC
V gene: TRBV7-9; clone size: -; J gene: TRBJ1-1; D gene: -; CDR3 protein: CASSLFAGGLNTEAFF; CDR3 DNA: TGTGCCAGCAGCTTGTTTGCCGGGGGACTAAACACTGAAGCTTTCTTT
V gene: TRBV12-3/TRBV12-4; clone size: -; J gene: TRBJ1-5; D gene: -; CDR3 protein: CASSLGPSNQPQHF; CDR3 DNA: TGTGCCAGCAGTTTGGGCCCTAGCAATCAGCCCCAGCATTTT
V gene: TRBV20-1; clone size: -; J gene: TRBJ2-7; D gene: TRBD1; CDR3 protein: CSARTLTGGSYEQYF; CDR3 DNA: TGCAGTGCTAGGACTCTGACAGGGGGCTCCTACGAGCAGTACTTC
V gene: TRBV7-2; clone size: once; J gene: TRBJ2-7; D gene: -; CDR3 protein: CACSYRVRRSQEAQYF; CDR3 DNA: TGTGCCTGCAGCTATAGAGTCAGGAGGAGTCAAGAGGCCCAGTACTTC
V gene: TRBV29-1; clone size: -; J gene: TRBJ2-5; D gene: TRBD2; CDR3 protein: CSVPLSGSETQYF; CDR3 DNA: TGCAGCGTTCCCCTTAGCGGGAGTGAGACCCAGTACTTC
V gene: TRBV15; clone size: -; J gene: TRBJ2-7; D gene: TRBD1; CDR3 protein: CAKRWTGCYEQYF; CDR3 DNA: TGTGCCAAGCGTTGGACAGGCTGCTACGAGCAGTACTTC
V gene: TRBV5-1; clone size: -; J gene: TRBJ2-2; D gene: TRBD1; CDR3 protein: CASSRDAGTGFNGELFF; CDR3 DNA: TGCGCCAGCAGCAGAGATGCCGGGACAGGGTTTAACGGGGAGCTGTTTTTT
V gene: TRBV12-3/TRBV12-4; clone size: -; J gene: TRBJ2-5; D gene: -; CDR3 protein: CASTDIRGPQETQYF; CDR3 DNA: TGTGCCAGCACCGACATTAGGGGACCCCAAGAGACCCAGTACTTC
V gene: TRBV6-2/TRBV6-3; clone size: few; J gene: TRBJ1-2; D gene: -; CDR3 protein: CASSYAINYGYTF; CDR3 DNA: TGTGCCAGCAGTTATGCGATTAACTATGGCTACACCTTC
V gene: TRBV10-2; clone size: few; J gene: TRBJ2-5; D gene: -; CDR3 protein: CASSGSQETQYF; CDR3 DNA: TGCGCCAGCAGTGGTTCCCAAGAGACCCAGTACTTC
V gene: TRBV2; clone size: -; J gene: TRBJ2-5; D gene: -; CDR3 protein: CASSWDLRDKETQYF; CDR3 DNA: TGTGCCAGCAGCTGGGACCTGCGGGACAAGGAGACCCAGTACTTC
V gene: TRBV4-2; clone size: -; J gene: TRBJ2-1; D gene: -; CDR3 protein: CASSQDGPSPSSYNEQFF; CDR3 DNA: TGTGCCAGCAGCCAAGATGGGCCTAGCCCGAGCTCCTACAATGAGCAGTTCTTC
V gene: TRBV9; clone size: -; J gene: TRBJ1-6; D gene: -; CDR3 protein: CASSQGPGTNNSPLHF; CDR3 DNA: TGTGCCAGCAGCCAAGGGCCGGGGACGAATAATTCACCCCTCCACTTT
V gene: TRBV30; clone size: -; J gene: TRBJ2-4; D gene: TRBD2; CDR3 protein: CAWLDGEGAKNIQYF; CDR3 DNA: TGTGCCTGGTTAGACGGGGAGGGAGCCAAAAACATTCAGTACTTC
V gene: TRBV7-9; clone size: -; J gene: TRBJ2-7; D gene: TRBD1; CDR3 protein: CASSGQEPYEQYF; CDR3 DNA: TGTGCCAGCAGCGGACAGGAGCCCTACGAGCAGTACTTC
V gene: TRBV7-9; clone size: -; J gene: TRBJ1-1; D gene: -; CDR3 protein: CASSLFAEAFF; CDR3 DNA: TGTGCCAGCAGCTTATTCGCTGAAGCTTTCTTT
V gene: TRBV27; clone size: -; J gene: TRBJ1-2; D gene: -; CDR3 protein: CASSLGGGLGYGYTF; CDR3 DNA: TGTGCCAGCAGTCTAGGTGGGGGTCTCGGCTATGGCTACACCTTC
V gene: TRBV20-1; clone size: few; J gene: TRBJ2-1; D gene: TRBD2; CDR3 protein: CSAGLAGGLSYNEQFF; CDR3 DNA: TGCAGTGCTGGACTAGCGGGAGGGCTATCCTACAATGAGCAGTTCTTC
V gene: TRBV6-1; clone size: -; J gene: TRBJ2-5; D gene: TRBD2; CDR3 protein: CASSPGGGDYSETQYF; CDR3 DNA: TGTGCCAGCAGTCCCGGGGGGGGCGATTATTCGGAGACCCAGTACTTC
V gene: TRBV7-7; clone size: -; J gene: TRBJ2-3; D gene: TRBD1; CDR3 protein: CASSLRTGPDTQYF; CDR3 DNA: TGTGCTAGCAGCCTACGGACAGGGCCAGATACGCAGTATTTT
V gene: TRBV20-1; clone size: -; J gene: TRBJ2-3; D gene: -; CDR3 protein: CSAHSTDTQYF; CDR3 DNA: TGCAGTGCCCATTCCACAGATACGCAGTATTTT
V gene: TRBV11-3; clone size: -; J gene: TRBJ2-1; D gene: -; CDR3 protein: CASSTSLSSYNEQFF; CDR3 DNA: TGCGCCAGCAGCACTAGCCTCAGCTCCTACAATGAGCAGTTCTTC
V gene: TRBV5-1; clone size: -; J gene: TRBJ2-1; D gene: -; CDR3 protein: CASSVLQGFEQFF; CDR3 DNA: TGCGCCAGCAGCGTACTCCAGGGTTTTGAGCAGTTCTTC
V gene: TRBV7-8; clone size: -; J gene: TRBJ2-1; D gene: TRBD2; CDR3 protein: CASSLAQNERDYNEQFF; CDR3 DNA: TGTGCCAGCAGCTTAGCGCAAAATGAGCGGGACTACAATGAGCAGTTCTTC
V gene: TRBV7-2; clone size: -; J gene: TRBJ2-1; D gene: TRBD1; CDR3 protein: CASSLGRTGANNEQFF; CDR3 DNA: TGTGCCAGCAGCTTAGGGAGGACAGGTGCCAACAATGAGCAGTTCTTC
V gene: TRBV18; clone size: -; J gene: TRBJ2-1; D gene: -; CDR3 protein: CASSPERVEQFF; CDR3 DNA: TGTGCCAGCTCACCAGAGAGGGTCGAGCAGTTCTTC
V gene: TRBV29-1; clone size: few; J gene: TRBJ1-5; D gene: -; CDR3 protein: CSVVGGAGQPQHF; CDR3 DNA: TGCAGCGTTGTAGGGGGGGCTGGACAGCCCCAGCATTTT
V gene: TRBV7-9; clone size: -; J gene: TRBJ2-7; D gene: -; CDR3 protein: CASSSLVVYEQYF; CDR3 DNA: TGTGCCAGCAGCTCCTTAGTGGTCTACGAGCAGTACTTC
V gene: TRBV12-3/TRBV12-4; clone size: -; J gene: TRBJ1-2; D gene: -; CDR3 protein: CASSLPWQGQYGYTF; CDR3 DNA: TGTGCCAGCAGTTTACCCTGGCAGGGCCAGTATGGCTACACCTTC
V gene: TRBV29-1; clone size: -; J gene: TRBJ1-2; D gene: TRBD1; CDR3 protein: CSVDTNRGQSYGYTF; CDR3 DNA: TGCAGCGTTGATACGAACAGGGGGCAGAGCTATGGTTACACCTTC
V gene: TRBV12-3/TRBV12-4; clone size: -; J gene: TRBJ1-1; D gene: -; CDR3 protein: CASTSSGGTEAFF; CDR3 DNA: TGTGCCAGCACAAGCTCGGGTGGGACCGAAGCTTTCTTT
V gene: TRBV6-4; clone size: -; J gene: TRBJ2-1; D gene: -; CDR3 protein: CASSDIQVSSYNEQFF; CDR3 DNA: TGTGCCAGCAGTGACATCCAAGTTAGCTCCTACAATGAGCAGTTCTTC
V gene: TRBV20-1; clone size: -; J gene: TRBJ2-5; D gene: TRBD1; CDR3 protein: CSAAGQEETQYF; CDR3 DNA: TGCAGTGCTGCTGGACAGGAAGAGACCCAGTACTTC